This TCR beta chain appears in the sequencing data of a study of cytomegalovirus exposure and HLA in healthy donors. Study conclusions and caveats: While the bulk of TCR sequences proved rare, some public TCRs turned up in many donors. Differences between HLA loci emerged in a later analysis of TCR association rates, with DRB1 most and HLA-C fewest.

PCR employed 60 Vbeta and 13 Jbeta primers. Method: immunoSEQ multiplex PCR; TCRdb's copy keeps in-frame clones and lacks some. The table includes about 170,000 clones, around 78% detected once. Regarding this clone: Its target is not known.

CDR3 length equals 14 residues. The V segment lost 2 bases and the J segment 5 bases; nucleotides outside the gene matches: 5. From germline, CDR1 is KGHSH and CDR2 LQKENI. The TCR was taken from a woman aged 45-65 years in good health and CMV-seropositive. The gene calls are TRBV18 and TRBJ1-1; 7 nucleotides agree with TRBD1. The material sequenced was PBMCs. CDR3 sequence (DNA): TGTGCCAGCTCACCAACGACAGGGAGTACTGAAGCTTTCTTT. This encodes CASSPTTGSTEAFF.